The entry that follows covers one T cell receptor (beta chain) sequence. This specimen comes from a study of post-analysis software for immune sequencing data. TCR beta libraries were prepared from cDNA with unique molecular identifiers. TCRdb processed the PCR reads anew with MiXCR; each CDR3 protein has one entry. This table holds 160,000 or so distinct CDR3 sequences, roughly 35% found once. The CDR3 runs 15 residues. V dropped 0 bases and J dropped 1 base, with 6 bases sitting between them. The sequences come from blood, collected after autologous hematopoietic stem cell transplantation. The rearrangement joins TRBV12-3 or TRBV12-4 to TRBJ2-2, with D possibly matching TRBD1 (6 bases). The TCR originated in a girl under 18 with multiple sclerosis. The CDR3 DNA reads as TGTGCCAGCAGTTTAGCGGACAGGAACACCGGGGAGCTGTTTTTT. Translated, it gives CASSLADRNTGELFF.